The clone carrying this T cell receptor beta chain has a handful of counts. Its antigen is undetermined. This record comes from a study of naive and memory T cell subsets. Findings and caveats of the study: Diversity fell and Gini index rose from naive through CM, EM, EMRA.

Both TRBC1 and TRBC2 were covered by a beta constant-region primer of two equimolar oligonucleotides. Ligation attached a single-stranded oligonucleotide with a 12-nucleotide UMI and the SP2 primer to the cDNA 3' end. One entry per CDR3 protein, called by TCRdb with MiXCR from the UMI-ligation and nested PCR reads. The sample carries around 160,000 distinct CDR3 sequences, approximately 15% recorded once. Sequencing input: naive CD4+ T cells from blood. The clonotype originates from a human donor in good health.

CDR3 DNA sequence: TGTGCCTGGAGCCCAGGGTTGTCAAGTTCCTTCTTC. It translates to CAWSPGLSSSFF. The V call is TRBV30, the J call TRBJ2-1; D is perhaps TRBD1 (5 bases). V was shortened by 3 bases and J by 16 bases, with 19 bases between the two germline ends. The germline CDR1 and CDR2 sequences are GTSNPN and SVGIG (reference sequence). The CDR3 runs 12 residues.